This T cell receptor beta chain was found in a study of cytomegalovirus exposure and HLA in healthy donors. PCR used 60 Vbeta primers and 13 Jbeta primers. Generated by immunoSEQ multiplex PCR, the TCRdb table keeps only in-frame clones and is missing some. The sample has 100,000 to 150,000 clones, 60% to 85% seen once; the top ten hold about 1.6%. As concerns this clone: Its antigen remains unidentified.

The V end was cut by 4 bases, the J end by 0 bases, with 10 bases between. The CDR3 is 14 amino acids. Germline V CDR1 and CDR2: SEHNR, FQNEAQ (reference sequence). Overall study findings and caveats: Roughly even sequencing depth across donors was the assumption behind the presence/absence analyses.

The sequenced sample was PBMCs. This rearrangement joins TRBV7-9 to TRBJ2-7; no definite D call. This receptor was obtained from a young woman in good health and CMV-seronegative. This CDR3 is CASSSFEASYEQYF. The CDR3, as DNA: TGTGCCAGCAGCTCCTTTGAGGCCTCCTACGAGCAGTACTTC.